The 19 T cell receptor beta chains listed next were all sequenced from one sample in a study of T cell responses to AZD1222 COVID-19 vaccine. Sequencing used immunoSEQ multiplex PCR; TCRdb keeps in-frame clones, though not all of them. The sample lists roughly 130,000 clones; approximately 86% were seen once. The sequencing used peripheral blood, collected on day 0 of AZD1222 vaccination. Receptor source: an adult in good health.

The chain links TRBV5-8 to TRBJ2-2; D is uncertain. The V gene lost 0 bases and the J gene lost 5 bases, with 17 bases spanning the gap. CDR1 and CDR2 (germline): SGHTS, YDEGEE. CDR3 length equals 17 residues. The CDR3 DNA sequence: TGTGCCAGCAGCTTGGGGCTGTTAGGGCCAACAACCGGGGAGCTGTTTTTT. Protein sequence: CASSLGLLGPTTGELFF.

This clone was detected only a few times. Here the CDR3 DNA reads TGTGCCAGTAGTATAGGGGGTGTCGCCACTGAAGCTTTCTTT. This encodes CASSIGGVATEAFF. The J gene is TRBJ1-1, the V gene TRBV19; D unresolved. V was clipped by 1 base and J by 4 bases, with 10 bases between them. There are 14 residues in the CDR3. Germline V gene sequence: CDR1 LNHDA, CDR2 SQIVND (reference sequence). The full variable domain, in which reference TRBV19 and TRBJ1-1 provide the parts outside the CDR3, is DGGITQSPKYLFRKEGQNVTLSCEQNLNHDAMYWYRQDPGQGLRLIYYSQIVNDFQKGDIAEGYSVSREKKESFPLTVTSAQKNPTAFYLCASSIGGVATEAFFGQGTRLTVV.

The genes are TRBV14 and TRBJ2-7, with D hard to call. Germline values: CDR1 SGHDN, CDR2 FVKESK. The CDR3 has 11 residues. Trimming removed 4 bases from V and 4 bases from J, with 5 bases in between. The CDR3 coding sequence is TGTGCCAGCAGCCTTACTTACGAGCAGTACTTC. It is translated as CASSLTYEQYF.

The rearrangement uses TRBV7-9 and TRBJ1-2; 11 nucleotides agree with TRBD1. The CDR3 totals 15 residues. With 5 bases clipped from V and 4 bases from J, the junction kept 6 bases outside the gene matches. The germline V gene has CDR1 SEHNR and CDR2 FQNEAQ (reference sequence). The CDR3 nucleotides are TGTGCCAGCAGCCACGGACAGGGGGCTGGCTATGGCTACACCTTC. As protein: CASSHGQGAGYGYTF.

The chain carries TRBV28 and TRBJ2-3; the D gene is possibly TRBD2 (5 bases). The CDR3 has 15 amino acids. CDR1 is MDHEN, CDR2 SYDVKM, per germline. Trimming removed 8 bases from V and 2 bases from J, with 17 bases in between. CDR3 sequence: CASANAGGPTDTQYF. CDR3 coding DNA: TGTGCCAGCGCAAACGCCGGAGGACCCACAGATACGCAGTATTTT.

Turning to this clone: The same CDR3 also results from other DNA sequences found in this sample. This chain links TRBV6-6 with TRBJ1-4; the D is unclear. Germline V CDR1 and CDR2: MNHNY, SVGAGI (reference sequence). The CDR3 runs to 13 residues. Between the trimmed V and J ends, which lost 3 bases and 8 bases, there was a span of 10 bases. The CDR3 reads CASSYGTGEKLFF. The CDR3 DNA follows: TGTGCCAGCAGTTATGGAACGGGGGAAAAACTGTTTTTT.

The chain uses TRBV28 and TRBJ1-2, with a possible D match to TRBD1 (5 bases). This CDR3 is built from 13 residues. Germline loops: CDR1 MDHEN, CDR2 SYDVKM. Trimming stripped 5 bases from V and 4 bases from J, with 11 bases between. The chain's CDR3 is CASSLGRTYGYTF. The CDR3 nucleotides are TGTGCCAGCAGTCTGGGACGGACCTATGGCTACACCTTC.

V gene TRBV4-2 combines with J gene TRBJ1-5, with D possibly TRBD1 on 6 matching bases. CDR3 length: 19 amino acids. V lost 1 base and J lost 2, with 21 bases in between. CDR1 and CDR2 from the germline V gene are LGHNA and YNFKEQ. CDR3 amino acids: CASSQAEWRGKRGNQPQHF. DNA for the CDR3: TGTGCCAGCAGCCAAGCAGAGTGGAGGGGGAAGCGCGGCAATCAGCCCCAGCATTTT.

The chain uses TRBV5-6 and TRBJ1-2, with 10 nucleotides matching TRBD1. V gave up 4 bases and J gave up 6 bases; unmatched junction bases: 12. Germline loops: CDR1 SGHDT, CDR2 YYEEEE. This CDR3 is built from 16 residues. The CDR3 nucleotides are TGTGCCAGCAGCACACGACAGGGGGCGCGGTTGAATGGCTACACCTTC. This gives the protein CASSTRQGARLNGYTF.

The CDR3 coding sequence is TGTGCCACCAGCAGAGGTAGGGGCTCCACTGAAGCTTTCTTT. It yields the protein CATSRGRGSTEAFF. This rearrangement joins TRBV15 to TRBJ1-1; D is possibly TRBD1 (5 bases). The germline V and J ends were trimmed by 1 base and 4 bases, with 10 bases remaining between them. The CDR3 is 14 residues long. CDR1 and CDR2 from the germline V gene are LNHNV and YYDKDF (reference sequence).

This clone was counted between two and nine times. The chain carries TRBV19 and TRBJ2-7; 9 bases align to TRBD1. Trimming at V came to 3 bases and at J to 0 bases, leaving 3 bases not matched to a gene. The CDR3 consists of 15 residues. Germline V lookup: CDR1 LNHDA, CDR2 SQIVND (reference sequence). The CDR3 region is CASSMPTGGSYEQYF. The CDR3 DNA reads TGTGCCAGTAGTATGCCGACAGGGGGCTCCTACGAGCAGTACTTC.

CDR3 bases: TGCAGCGTTGAAGATCGAAGGATAAGAGGGCTCACTGAAGCTTTCTTT. It yields the protein CSVEDRRIRGLTEAFF. The chain has TRBV29-1 and TRBJ1-1; D is unresolved. Germline-derived CDR1 and CDR2 are SQVTM and ANQGSEA. Between the trimmed V and J ends, which lost 0 bases and 4 bases, there was a span of 18 bases. The length of the CDR3 is 16 residues.

The V call is TRBV3-1 (or the pseudogene TRBV3-2), the J call TRBJ1-6; D uncertain. V was shortened by 0 bases and J by 6 bases, with 15 bases between the two germline ends. Germline V gene lookup returns CDR1 LGHDT and CDR2 YNNKEL (reference sequence). The CDR3 consists of 17 residues. CDR3 coding DNA: TGTGCCAGCAGCCAAGATATAGGCGGCGGCGGTAATTCACCCCTCCACTTT. Residues: CASSQDIGGGGNSPLHF.

The V gene is TRBV5-5, the J gene TRBJ2-1; D not certain. Germline assignment: CDR1 SGHKS and CDR2 YYEKEE (reference sequence). The CDR3 length is 13 residues. V lost 2 bases, J lost 5 bases, and 8 bases lay in between. CDR3 nucleotide sequence: TGTGCCAGCAGCTTCGGATGGGACAATGAGCAGTTCTTC. Protein product: CASSFGWDNEQFF.

This chain connects TRBV6-2 or TRBV6-3 to TRBJ2-1; D gene ambiguous. This CDR3 is built from 13 residues. CDR1 and CDR2 (germline): MNHEY, SVGEGT. The V end was cut by 6 bases, the J end by 4 bases, with 10 bases between. The CDR3 spells CASSKLDYNEQFF. CDR3 coding DNA: TGTGCCAGCAGCAAACTTGATTACAATGAGCAGTTCTTC.

This chain connects TRBV9 to TRBJ1-1; TRBD1 agrees at 7 bases. CDR3 length: 16 amino acids. Germline trimming cut 0 bases from V and 1 base from J; bases unmatched to any gene: 6. Per germline, CDR1 SGDLS and CDR2 YYNGEE. As DNA, the CDR3 is TGTGCCAGCAGCGTAGCCCCGACAGGGCCGAACACTGAAGCTTTCTTT. Translating it yields CASSVAPTGPNTEAFF. Full variable domain (remainder filled in from reference TRBV9 and TRBJ1-1): DSGVTQTPKHLITATGQRVTLRCSPRSGDLSVYWYQQSLDQGLQFLIQYYNGEERAKGNILERFSAQQFPDLHSELNLSSLELGDSALYFCASSVAPTGPNTEAFFGQGTRLTVV.

The chain carries TRBV15 and TRBJ2-3; 13 positions agree with TRBD2. The V gene end was trimmed by 3 bases and the J gene end by 0 bases; junction bases not matched to a gene: 0. CDR1 and CDR2 from the germline V gene are LNHNV and YYDKDF (reference sequence). This CDR3 region has 16 residues. CDR3 in DNA: TGTGCCACCAGCAGGGGACTAGCGGGGAGCACAGATACGCAGTATTTT. Translation gives CATSRGLAGSTDTQYF.

CDR3 region: CASSGGLYGYTF. In DNA form, the CDR3 reads TGTGCCAGCAGTGGCGGGCTCTATGGCTACACCTTC. The chain uses TRBV2 and TRBJ1-2, with no clear D. CDR1 and CDR2 (germline): SNHLY, FYNNEI. V gave up 4 bases and J gave up 4 bases, with 7 bases separating them. The CDR3 spans 12 residues.

This chain joins TRBV11-2 and TRBJ2-1, with 10 bases aligning to TRBD2. Germline V lookup: CDR1 SGHAT, CDR2 FQNNGV. The CDR3 is 17 residues long. V lost 0 bases, J lost 5 bases, and 7 bases stayed unmatched. The CDR3 spells CASSLDMLAGAHNEQFF. Here the CDR3 DNA reads TGTGCCAGCAGCTTAGATATGCTAGCGGGGGCCCACAATGAGCAGTTCTTC.